This TCR beta chain was obtained from a study of PD-1 blockade in classical Hodgkin lymphoma. Noted time point: cycle 4 day 1 (C4D1), after 6 weeks of nivolumab. Exposure to brentuximab vedotin varied, and each patient had relapsed following autologous stem cell transplantation. Purified CD4+ T cells were obtained from thawed PBMCs through magnetic negative selection. The V end was cut by 1 base, the J end by 5 bases, with 8 bases between. Germline values: CDR1 SGHVS, CDR2 FQNEAQ. The CDR3 extends over 14 amino acids. Method: immunoSEQ multiplex PCR; TCRdb's copy keeps in-frame clones and lacks some. The profile shows more than 25,000 clones, roughly 80% of them singletons. Remarks on this clone: Its antigen is unknown.

Study-level findings and limits: It was among complete responders that baseline diversity resembled that of newly diagnosed patients. Later analyses included only patients treated at least 1 year post-ASCT.

The J gene is TRBJ2-2, the V gene TRBV7-8, with D unresolved. The sequencing here drew on CD4+ T cells from blood, taken before the fourth cycle of nivolumab. The source of this sequence is a human donor with classical Hodgkin lymphoma. The CDR3 DNA sequence: TGTGCCAGCAGCTTAGGCTTAGAGACCGGGGAGCTGTTTTTT. It codes for CASSLGLETGELFF.